The clone carrying this TCR beta chain was recorded at least ten times. What it binds is not known. Via MiXCR, TCRdb re-called the reads, giving one row per CDR3 protein. Of under 350,000 distinct CDR3 sequences detected, 20% to 25% appear once; the ten largest clones hold approximately 20%. V lost 1 base, J lost 4 bases, and 13 bases stayed unmatched. The CDR3 is made up of 19 amino acids. The germline V gene encodes CDR1 SGHTA and CDR2 FQGNSA. This sample was included in a study of T cell repertoires in cytomegalovirus infection. The overall study: Selection of CMV epitopes for the study included recently identified HLA-C-restricted and well-studied HLA-B-restricted ones. It was the public TCR beta signatures that indicated both CMV infection and matching HLA type. Whole-study findings and limits: Carriage of CMV together with the relevant HLA was identifiable through cumulative public TCR beta family frequency. Dominant in the ex vivo response were TCR beta clonotypes restricted by HLA-C and specific for CMV.

The genes are TRBV7-2 and TRBJ2-3; 11 bases line up with TRBD2. This clonotype was obtained from a human donor in good health (CMV status not recorded). Some clones in this sample may be carry-over from other donors' samples. Source: cultured PBMCs, taken from culture after CMV antigen stimulation. DNA of the CDR3: TGTGCCAGCAGCTTAGTGGGGGAACTAGCGGGGGCCTTAGCAGATACGCAGTATTTT. Translation gives CASSLVGELAGALADTQYF.